These 18 T cell receptor beta chains share one sample of origin, sequenced in a study of post-analysis software for immune sequencing data. Study-wide results and caveats: Five TRBV segments, including TRBV5-6, TRBV5-1 and TRBV20-1, were more frequent in patients than controls.

Prepared libraries of TCR beta cDNA carried unique molecular identifiers. TCRdb ran MiXCR on the PCR reads and lists one entry per CDR3 protein. This table holds a few hundred thousand distinct CDR3 sequences, about 39% found once. These TCRs are of unknown antigen specificity. What was sequenced was blood. The receptors shown here come from a girl under 10 years old with multiple sclerosis.

The chain is built from TRBV4-1 and TRBJ2-1, with TRBD2 matching over 13 bases. V was clipped by 3 bases and J by 14 bases; unmatched bases: 16. This CDR3 contains 17 residues. Germline lookup yields CDR1 MGHRA and CDR2 YSYEKL. The CDR3 here is CASSHPKTGTSGVGEFF. The DNA for the CDR3 is TGCGCCAGCAGCCACCCGAAAACCGGGACTAGCGGGGTCGGTGAGTTCTTC.

This clonotype occurred a few times. The genes are TRBV5-6 and TRBJ1-4; weak D call: TRBD1 (5 bases). V lost 0 bases and J 6 bases, leaving 9 bases between the germline ends. Germline CDR1 is SGHDT and CDR2 is YYEEEE. The CDR3 covers 14 residues. Here the CDR3 reads CASSLAGLDEKLFF. CDR3 DNA sequence: TGTGCCAGCAGCTTGGCGGGACTGGATGAAAAACTGTTTTTT. Using reference TRBV5-6 and TRBJ1-4 for the parts outside the CDR3, the full variable domain is DAGVTQSPTHLIKTRGQQVTLRCSPKSGHDTVSWYQQALGQGPQFIFQYYEEEERQRGNFPDRFSGHQFPNYSSELNVNALLLGDSALYLCASSLAGLDEKLFFGSGTQLSVL.

The rearrangement links TRBV24-1 to TRBJ2-4; TRBD1 matches 9 bases. The V segment lost 3 bases and the J segment 0 bases; nucleotides outside the gene matches: 5. The CDR3 runs 17 residues. The germline V gene encodes CDR1 KGHDR and CDR2 SFDVKD. The DNA for the CDR3 is TGTGCCACCAGTGATCCGGGACAGGGACTAGCCAAAAACATTCAGTACTTC. Translated: CATSDPGQGLAKNIQYF.

In DNA, the CDR3 is TGTGCCAGCAGTCCAGCCGACAGGGCTATCGGCTACACCTTC. Its translation is CASSPADRAIGYTF. The rearrangement uses TRBV27 and TRBJ1-2; 7 positions agree with TRBD1. This CDR3 has 14 residues. The ends lost 5 bases at V and 8 bases at J; junction bases unmatched: 11. The germline V gene encodes CDR1 MNHEY and CDR2 SMNVEV (reference sequence).

CDR3 in DNA: TGTGCCAGCAGCTTAGGGTATCGGAAAGAGACCCAGTACTTC. Encoded protein: CASSLGYRKETQYF. This chain joins TRBV7-7 and TRBJ2-5, with D hard to call. The CDR3 sequence is 14 residues long. Per the germline V gene, CDR1 is SSHAT and CDR2 is FNYEAQ (reference sequence). V lost 1 base and J lost 3, with 9 bases in between.

The chain combines TRBV5-1 with TRBJ2-3; D might be TRBD1 (6 bases). The germline CDR1 and CDR2 sequences are SGHRS and YFSETQ. The CDR3 loop spans 15 amino acids. V was cut by 3 bases and J by 2 bases, with 13 bases left in between. The CDR3 bases are TGCGCCAGCAGCTCGGGGACACCCTCCACAGATACGCAGTATTTT. Translation: CASSSGTPSTDTQYF.

The chain carries TRBV7-9 and TRBJ2-1; 11 positions agree with TRBD2. The V gene end was trimmed by 5 bases and the J gene end by 9 bases; junction bases not matched to a gene: 12. This CDR3 comprises 16 residues. CDR1 is SEHNR and CDR2 is FQNEAQ in the germline V gene (reference sequence). CDR3 coding DNA: TGTGCCAGCAGCGCCACGATGGGACTAGCGGTTATTGAGCAGTTCTTC. Protein: CASSATMGLAVIEQFF.

This chain connects TRBV5-1 to TRBJ1-4, with D perhaps matching TRBD1 (5 bases). Germline V gene lookup returns CDR1 SGHRS and CDR2 YFSETQ. With 4 bases removed from V and 0 bases from J, the gap between germline ends came to 7 bases. This CDR3 is built from 14 residues. DNA of the CDR3: TGCGCCAGCAGCCCAGGGACAACTAATGAAAAACTGTTTTTT. Translation gives CASSPGTTNEKLFF.

The DNA of the CDR3 is TGTGCCAGCACCGCCGGGCAATCACCCCTCCACTTT. This encodes CASTAGQSPLHF. The chain joins TRBV12-3 or TRBV12-4 to TRBJ1-6; no clear D. The CDR3 totals 12 residues. V dropped 7 bases and J dropped 10 bases, with 11 bases sitting between them.

This clonotype was detected only a few times. J is TRBJ2-7 and V is TRBV12-3 or TRBV12-4; the match to TRBD2 covers 8 bases. Trimming cost V 7 bases and J 5 bases; bases outside gene matches: 16. CDR3 size: 16 residues. The CDR3 DNA is TGTGCCAGCACCGCCCGTGGGGCTAGCGGGTCCGACGAGCAGTACTTC. Amino acids: CASTARGASGSDEQYF.

This clonotype was seen a handful of times. The chain recombines TRBV25-1 with TRBJ1-2; tentative D call: TRBD1 (6 bases). Germline CDR1 and CDR2: MGHDK and SYGVNS. V was trimmed by 3 bases and J by 5 bases, leaving 10 bases between them. The CDR3 is 13 amino acids. The CDR3 DNA follows: TGTGCCAGCAGTGACAGGGGAACGTATGGCTACACCTTC. Translation: CASSDRGTYGYTF.

This chain connects TRBV18 to TRBJ1-2; TRBD1 aligns across 10 bases. The CDR3 contains 19 residues. Trimming at V came to 3 bases and at J to 2 bases, leaving 15 bases not matched to a gene. Germline-derived CDR1 and CDR2 are KGHSH and LQKENI. CDR3 loop: CASSPFSGTGALLNYGYTF. The CDR3 DNA is TGTGCCAGCTCACCCTTTTCCGGGACAGGGGCTCTTTTGAACTATGGCTACACCTTC.

The rearrangement joins TRBV20-1 to TRBJ1-2; D unresolved. CDR3 size: 11 residues. CDR1 and CDR2 (germline): DFQATT, SNEGSKA (reference sequence). Trimming shortened V by 3 bases and J by 5 bases, and 7 bases separated the two germline ends. In DNA form, the CDR3 reads TGCAGTGCTAGGGTTAAATATGGCTACACCTTC. Residues: CSARVKYGYTF.

The chain links TRBV5-1 to TRBJ1-3; D gene unclear. Germline values: CDR1 SGHRS, CDR2 YFSETQ. The CDR3 has 14 residues. Trimming left V 1 base short and J 2 bases short, with 7 bases between. DNA for the CDR3: TGCGCCAGCAGCTTGTGGGGAGCTGGAAACACCATATATTTT. Translating gives CASSLWGAGNTIYF.

The sample holds a few counts of this clonotype. J is TRBJ2-5 and V is TRBV14; D could derive from TRBD1 or TRBD2 (5 bases each). The J call may be faulty, since TRBJ2-7 better matches the DNA end. The CDR3 is 15 amino acids. The germline V gene encodes CDR1 SGHDN and CDR2 FVKESK. CDR3 loop: CASSHEGRKSGEQYF. DNA of the CDR3: TGTGCCAGCAGCCACGAGGGACGGAAGTCTGGCGAGCAGTACTTC.

The rearrangement uses TRBV18 and TRBJ2-4; TRBD2 might be the D (5 bases). The germline V and J ends were trimmed by 2 bases and 8 bases, with 10 bases remaining between them. CDR1 is KGHSH, CDR2 LQKENI, per germline. The length of the CDR3 is 13 residues. CDR3 residues: CASSPGVRDIQYF. The CDR3 region has the DNA TGTGCCAGCTCACCAGGGGTGAGGGACATTCAGTACTTC.

As regards this clonotype: The junction shows a germline mismatch at one end, possibly a read error. The rearrangement uses TRBV28 and TRBJ2-4, with 7 bases that match TRBD2. The J call is uncertain, as TRBJ2-7 better fits the DNA end. The germline gives CDR1 MDHEN, CDR2 SYDVKM. CDR3 length equals 15 residues. CDR3 in amino acids: CVSSQVSGLTYEQYF. The CDR3 DNA reads as TGTGTCAGCAGTCAGGTTAGCGGGCTAACCTACGAGCAGTACTTC.

This clonotype was observed a few times. The chain combines TRBV20-1 with TRBJ2-7; 13 bases match TRBD2. The J call may be mistaken, given a closer DNA end match to TRBJ2-5. This CDR3 spans 15 amino acids. Germline assignment: CDR1 DFQATT and CDR2 SNEGSKA (reference sequence). The CDR3 sequence: CSARLAGGLEETQYF. The CDR3 DNA is TGCAGTGCAAGACTAGCGGGAGGTTTGGAGGAGACCCAGTACTTC.